Given below is one TCR beta chain in context. Its specificity is not known. Sequencing was performed with immunoSEQ multiplex PCR; in TCRdb, only in-frame clones are kept and a portion is missing. Here the sample spans 9,000 to 15,000 clones, 60% to 70% being singletons. The V end was cut by 0 bases, the J end by 9 bases, with 6 bases between. The germline CDR1 and CDR2 sequences are SGHTS and YDEGEE. This CDR3 is 11 amino acids long. The data are from a study of T cells in tumors after PD-1 blockade. Study conclusions and caveats: Roughly 42% of tumor TCR clonotypes were also found in blood.

Tumor biopsies came from the same primary tumor site before and after PD-1 blockade. The sequence derives from a human donor with basal cell carcinoma. This sample comprised tumor tissue, obtained before anti-PD-1 treatment. This chain uses TRBV5-8 with TRBJ2-5; D is unresolved. The CDR3 DNA follows: TGTGCCAGCAGCTTGGACCGAGCCCAGTACTTC. Its protein is CASSLDRAQYF.